Listed below are T cell receptor beta chains from one sample, sequenced in a study of response to subunit inactivated influenza vaccine. Each CDR3 protein gets one entry after TCRdb re-called the RT-PCR reads with MiXCR. In the table there are about 780,000 distinct CDR3 sequences, roughly 20% of which are singletons. This sample comprised PBMCs from blood, obtained roughly 5 days after vaccination. The source of these receptors is a man aged 45 to 65 who received an inactivated influenza vaccine. CDR3s include the opening cysteine and the closing phenylalanine or tryptophan. D genes are given only for firm matches. Size is stated for part of the rows, as once, few or many counts, or as a class when the clone is expanded.

TRBJ1-1	-	-	TRBV6-2/TRBV6-3	CASSYSAGSGLAFF	TGTGCCAGCAGTTACTCGGCGGGGTCGGGTTTGGCTTTCTTT
TRBJ1-2	-	-	TRBV5-6	CASSGPGRDHF	TGTGCCAGCAGTGGCCCCGGACGGGACCACTTC
TRBJ2-7	many	-	TRBV20-1	CSAPKWARILDYEQYF	TGCAGTGCCCCAAAATGGGCGAGGATTTTAGACTACGAGCAGTACTTC
TRBJ2-1	many	-	TRBV5-1	CASSLGGSLYNEQFF	TGCGCCAGCAGCTTGGGAGGGAGCCTCTACAATGAGCAGTTCTTC
TRBJ2-7	-	-	TRBV5-5	CASSLSSQVITYEQYF	TGTGCCAGCAGCTTGTCCTCCCAGGTTATTACCTACGAGCAGTACTTC
TRBJ2-3	many	-	TRBV5-1	CASTYGGRPQDTQYF	TGCGCCAGCACCTACGGGGGGCGCCCCCAAGATACGCAGTATTTT
TRBJ2-5	-	TRBD2	TRBV6-1	CASSEKASGGETQYF	TGTGCCAGCAGTGAGAAGGCTAGCGGGGGAGAGACCCAGTACTTC
TRBJ2-3	-	TRBD2	TRBV5-1	CASMRGESTDTQYF	TGCGCCAGCATGCGGGGGGAGAGCACAGATACGCAGTATTTT
TRBJ1-2	few	TRBD1	TRBV5-1	CASSLEGQGAVYGYTF	TGCGCCAGCAGCTTGGAGGGACAGGGGGCCGTCTATGGCTACACCTTC
TRBJ1-4	few	-	TRBV20-1	CSASWALATNEKLFF	TGCAGTGCTAGTTGGGCCCTCGCAACTAATGAAAAACTGTTTTTT
TRBJ2-1	-	TRBD1	TRBV9	CASSKGQGMDNEQFF	TGTGCCAGCAGTAAGGGACAGGGTATGGACAATGAGCAGTTCTTC
TRBJ2-7	many	-	TRBV7-9	CASSLGTEKPYEQYF	TGTGCCAGCAGCTTAGGGACAGAAAAACCCTACGAGCAGTACTTC
TRBJ2-2	many	TRBD1	TRBV11-2	CASRDRLLNGELFF	TGTGCCAGCAGGGACAGGCTTCTAAACGGGGAGCTGTTTTTT
TRBJ2-2	once	TRBD2	TRBV7-6	CASSLLLSGGENTGELFF	TGTGCCAGCAGCTTACTACTAAGCGGGGGGGAAAACACCGGGGAGCTGTTTTTT
TRBJ2-3	few	-	TRBV20-1	CSARPDFFDTQYF	TGCAGTGCTAGACCGGACTTTTTCGATACGCAGTATTTT
TRBJ1-4	-	-	TRBV12-3/TRBV12-4	CASRDSAVEKLFF	TGTGCCAGCCGCGACAGTGCCGTTGAAAAACTGTTTTTT